The rows below give T cell receptor beta chains drawn from one sample of a study of Ad26.COV2.S vaccination and SARS-CoV-2 variants. Sequencing was performed with immunoSEQ multiplex PCR; in TCRdb, only in-frame clones are kept and a portion is missing. The sample has over 400,000 clones; around 92% are singletons. Sample: peripheral blood, taken in a trial of Ad26.COV2.S vaccine versus placebo. These receptors all stem from a person between 18 and 59 years old who received the Ad26.COV2.S COVID-19 vaccine or a placebo. CDR3s include the opening cysteine and the closing phenylalanine or tryptophan. D genes are given only for firm matches. Clone size appears in some rows only: once, few, many, or a class for an expanded clone.

>NA|TRBV4-3|TRBD1|TRBJ1-5
CASSQGPQGDQPQHF
TGCGCCAGCAGCCAGGGGCCACAGGGGGATCAGCCCCAGCATTTT
>NA|TRBV5-1|TRBD2|TRBJ2-3
CASTAGGSTDTQYF
TGCGCCAGCACAGCGGGGGGTAGCACAGATACGCAGTATTTT
>NA|TRBV28|NA|TRBJ1-2
CASSFPRRGDYGYTF
TGTGCCAGCAGTTTTCCTCGGCGGGGGGACTATGGCTACACCTTC
>NA|TRBV18|NA|TRBJ2-5
CASSPPTRGQETQYF
TGTGCCAGCTCACCACCGACGCGGGGTCAAGAGACCCAGTACTTC
>NA|TRBV29-1|TRBD1|TRBJ2-7
CSVEVAQGVASYEQYF
TGCAGCGTTGAAGTGGCCCAGGGGGTTGCTTCCTACGAGCAGTACTTC
>once|TRBV7-9|NA|TRBJ2-5
CASSLGQEETQYF
TGTGCCAGCAGCTTAGGACAAGAAGAGACCCAGTACTTC
>NA|TRBV12-3/TRBV12-4|NA|TRBJ2-7
CASSTNYEQYF
TGTGCCAGCAGCACCAACTACGAGCAGTACTTC
>once|TRBV4-1|TRBD1|TRBJ1-3
CASSQPVSRDRGEFSGNTIYF
TGCGCCAGCAGCCAACCGGTTTCCCGTGACAGGGGGGAATTCTCTGGAAACACCATATATTTT
>NA|TRBV28|NA|TRBJ1-4
CASSTRTGNEKLFF
TGTGCCAGCAGTACTCGGACGGGGAATGAAAAACTGTTTTTT
>NA|TRBV18|NA|TRBJ1-1
CASSPLDSLNTEAFF
TGTGCCAGCTCACCACTGGACAGCCTGAACACTGAAGCTTTCTTT
>NA|TRBV7-9|TRBD1|TRBJ1-1
CASSPQGGMNTEAFF
TGTGCCAGCAGCCCACAGGGGGGCATGAACACTGAAGCTTTCTTT
>NA|TRBV11-3|NA|TRBJ1-1
CASSLSGRNTEAFF
TGTGCCAGCAGCTTATCGGGCAGAAACACTGAAGCTTTCTTT
>NA|TRBV15|NA|TRBJ1-1
CATSRDKGNTQEAFF
TGTGCCACCAGCAGAGATAAGGGCAACACTCAGGAAGCTTTCTTT
>NA|TRBV9|TRBD1|TRBJ2-7
CASSAPGQGVEQYF
TGTGCCAGCAGCGCGCCGGGACAGGGGGTCGAGCAGTACTTC
>once|TRBV6-6|TRBD1|TRBJ1-5
CASSYKSRGDNQPQHF
TGTGCCAGCAGTTATAAATCCAGGGGGGATAATCAGCCCCAGCATTTT
>NA|TRBV7-2|TRBD1|TRBJ2-7
CASSLTTVRGYEQYF
TGTGCCAGCAGCTTAACGACCGTCAGGGGGTACGAGCAGTACTTC
>NA|TRBV19|TRBD2|TRBJ2-1
CASSTRGSGGSPYNEQFF
TGTGCCAGTAGTACCCGGGGAAGCGGGGGGAGCCCTTACAATGAGCAGTTCTTC
>NA|TRBV7-2|NA|TRBJ1-1
CASTYGTLNTEAFF
TGTGCCAGCACATACGGGACTTTGAACACTGAAGCTTTCTTT
>once|TRBV30|TRBD1|TRBJ1-2
CAWSVPIRQGIAYGYTF
TGTGCCTGGAGTGTCCCTATAAGACAGGGGATAGCCTATGGCTACACCTTC
>NA|TRBV19|NA|TRBJ1-1
CASSMTDLNTEAFF
TGTGCCAGTAGTATGACAGACCTGAACACTGAAGCTTTCTTT
>NA|TRBV7-9|NA|TRBJ1-4
CASSLVEKLFF
TGTGCCAGCAGTTTGGTTGAAAAACTGTTTTTT
>NA|TRBV4-3|TRBD2|TRBJ2-1
CASSQDLSGGALGEQFF
TGCGCCAGCAGCCAAGATCTTAGCGGGGGGGCCTTGGGTGAGCAGTTCTTC
>NA|TRBV10-3|NA|TRBJ1-5
CAISAGGSNQPQHF
TGTGCCATCAGTGCGGGGGGGAGCAATCAGCCCCAGCATTTT
>NA|TRBV19|NA|TRBJ2-7
CASSLGSVYEQYF
TGTGCCAGTAGTTTAGGATCGGTCTACGAGCAGTACTTC
>NA|TRBV18|TRBD1|TRBJ1-1
CASSPYRGDTEAFF
TGTGCCAGCTCACCATACAGGGGGGATACTGAAGCTTTCTTT
>NA|TRBV27|NA|TRBJ1-2
CASSLWARNYGYTF
TGTGCCAGCAGTTTATGGGCCAGGAACTATGGCTACACCTTC
>NA|TRBV9|TRBD1|TRBJ2-2
CASSVTGAWTGELFF
TGTGCCAGCAGCGTAACAGGGGCTTGGACCGGGGAGCTGTTTTTT
>few|TRBV18|NA|TRBJ1-5
CASSPRGVISNQPQHF
TGTGCCAGCTCACCACGCGGGGTTATTAGCAATCAGCCCCAGCATTTT
>NA|TRBV24-1|NA|TRBJ1-1
CATSCDRPPPVAAEAFF
TGTGCCACCAGCTGTGACAGACCACCCCCAGTTGCGGCTGAAGCTTTCTTT
>NA|TRBV11-2|TRBD2|TRBJ2-7
CASSLSGGVYEQYF
TGTGCCAGCAGCCTTAGCGGGGGGGTCTACGAGCAGTACTTC
>NA|TRBV6-2/TRBV6-3|NA|TRBJ2-5
CASSYTRTSKTQYF
TGTGCCAGCAGTTACACTCGGACCTCCAAGACCCAGTACTTC
>NA|TRBV6-1|NA|TRBJ2-3
CASSELAISDTQYF
TGTGCCAGCAGTGAACTAGCGATTTCAGATACGCAGTATTTT
>NA|TRBV7-9|NA|TRBJ1-1
CASSAQGGHTEAFF
TGTGCCAGCAGCGCTCAGGGAGGGCACACTGAAGCTTTCTTT
>NA|TRBV30|NA|TRBJ2-3
CAWSETGGADTQYF
TGTGCCTGGAGTGAGACGGGGGGCGCAGATACGCAGTATTTT
>NA|TRBV28|TRBD1|TRBJ1-1
CASRVIQGANTEAFF
TGTGCCAGCAGAGTTATACAGGGGGCAAACACTGAAGCTTTCTTT
>NA|TRBV7-9|NA|TRBJ2-3
CATTGEGGTDTQYF
TGTGCCACCACAGGGGAGGGTGGCACAGATACGCAGTATTTT
>NA|TRBV4-3|TRBD1|TRBJ1-4
CASSQEAGQGVEKLFF
TGCGCCAGCAGCCAAGAGGCGGGCCAGGGGGTGGAAAAACTGTTTTTT
>NA|TRBV20-1|NA|TRBJ1-2
CSWEYGGGYTF
TGCAGTTGGGAATACGGAGGGGGCTACACCTTC
>NA|TRBV29-1|TRBD1|TRBJ1-3
CSVEDIEDRALGTIYF
TGCAGCGTTGAAGATATTGAGGACAGGGCCCTTGGCACCATATATTTT
>NA|TRBV9|TRBD2|TRBJ2-1
CASSVGAGGLNEQFF
TGTGCCAGCAGCGTAGGAGCGGGGGGGCTGAATGAGCAGTTCTTC
>NA|TRBV5-1|NA|TRBJ1-1
CASRQDPVPSEAFF
TGCGCCAGCAGACAGGACCCAGTACCTTCTGAAGCTTTCTTT
>NA|TRBV7-9|NA|TRBJ2-5
CASSSGPSGTQYF
TGTGCCAGCAGCTCGGGACCTTCAGGGACCCAGTACTTC
>NA|TRBV7-9|NA|TRBJ2-1
CASSSQGLSYYNEQFF
TGTGCCAGCAGCTCCCAGGGTCTTAGTTATTACAATGAGCAGTTCTTC
>NA|TRBV15|NA|TRBJ2-3
CATSRGGSYPDTQYF
TGTGCCACCAGCAGAGGTGGGTCTTACCCAGATACGCAGTATTTT
>NA|TRBV15|NA|TRBJ2-2
CATSRASNTGELFF
TGTGCCACCAGCAGAGCCAGCAACACCGGGGAGCTGTTTTTT
>NA|TRBV5-8|TRBD1|TRBJ2-1
CASSFGQASYNEQFF
TGTGCCAGCAGCTTCGGACAGGCCTCCTACAATGAGCAGTTCTTC
>NA|TRBV11-2|NA|TRBJ1-1
CASSPRTWGYGAFF
TGTGCCAGCAGCCCTAGGACATGGGGCTATGGAGCTTTCTTT
>NA|TRBV18|NA|TRBJ2-7
CASSPSVNYEQYF
TGTGCCAGCTCACCATCGGTGAACTACGAGCAGTACTTC
>NA|TRBV5-1|NA|TRBJ2-7
CASSFFVQGGRYEQYF
TGCGCCAGCAGCTTCTTTGTTCAGGGGGGCCGTTACGAGCAGTACTTC
>NA|TRBV6-2/TRBV6-3|TRBD1|TRBJ2-7
CASSYQGQGSYEQYF
TGTGCCAGCAGTTACCAAGGACAGGGTTCCTACGAGCAGTACTTC
>NA|TRBV5-1|TRBD1|TRBJ2-7
CASSTGTGLYEQYF
TGCGCCAGCAGCACCGGGACAGGCCTTTACGAGCAGTACTTC
>NA|TRBV6-6|NA|TRBJ2-6
CASSSSLPPTGVPSGANVLTF
TGTGCCAGCAGCTCCTCCTTACCACCGACAGGAGTACCCTCTGGGGCCAACGTCCTGACTTTC
>NA|TRBV11-2|NA|TRBJ2-1
CASSTYTGEGYNEQFF
TGTGCCAGCAGCACCTACACAGGGGAGGGCTACAATGAGCAGTTCTTC
>NA|TRBV14|TRBD1|TRBJ1-2
CASSQDRSYGYTF
TGTGCCAGCAGCCAGGACAGGTCCTATGGCTACACCTTC
>NA|TRBV6-5|TRBD1|TRBJ2-1
CASSYTLRTGGNEQFF
TGTGCCAGCAGTTACACCCTCCGGACAGGGGGCAATGAGCAGTTCTTC
>NA|TRBV7-2|TRBD1|TRBJ1-6
CASSLDRGTAPLHF
TGTGCCAGCAGCTTAGACAGGGGCACCGCACCCCTCCACTTT
>NA|TRBV7-2|NA|TRBJ1-1
CASSPIRTAVAEAFF
TGTGCCAGCAGTCCCATTAGGACAGCGGTCGCTGAAGCTTTCTTT
>NA|TRBV2|TRBD1|TRBJ1-4
CASGTGVYEKLFF
TGTGCCAGCGGAACAGGGGTTTATGAAAAACTGTTTTTT
>once|TRBV11-2|TRBD1|TRBJ2-7
CASSLDRGQAYEQYF
TGTGCCAGCAGCTTAGATCGGGGACAGGCCTACGAGCAGTACTTC